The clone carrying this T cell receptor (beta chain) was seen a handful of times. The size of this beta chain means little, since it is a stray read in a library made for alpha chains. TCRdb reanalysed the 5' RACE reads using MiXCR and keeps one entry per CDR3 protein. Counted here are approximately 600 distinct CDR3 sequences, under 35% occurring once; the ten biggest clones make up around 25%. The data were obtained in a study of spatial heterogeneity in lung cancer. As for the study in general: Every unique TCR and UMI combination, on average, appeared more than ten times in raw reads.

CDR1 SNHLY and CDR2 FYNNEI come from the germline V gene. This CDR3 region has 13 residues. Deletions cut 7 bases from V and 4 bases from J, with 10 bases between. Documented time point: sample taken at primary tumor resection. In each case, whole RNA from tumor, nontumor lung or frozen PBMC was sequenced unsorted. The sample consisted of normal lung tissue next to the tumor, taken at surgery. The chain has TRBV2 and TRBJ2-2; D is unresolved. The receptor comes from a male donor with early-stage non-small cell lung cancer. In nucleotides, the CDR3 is TGTGCCAGCATACCGGAAGCCACCGGGGAGCTGTTTTTT. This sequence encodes CASIPEATGELFF.